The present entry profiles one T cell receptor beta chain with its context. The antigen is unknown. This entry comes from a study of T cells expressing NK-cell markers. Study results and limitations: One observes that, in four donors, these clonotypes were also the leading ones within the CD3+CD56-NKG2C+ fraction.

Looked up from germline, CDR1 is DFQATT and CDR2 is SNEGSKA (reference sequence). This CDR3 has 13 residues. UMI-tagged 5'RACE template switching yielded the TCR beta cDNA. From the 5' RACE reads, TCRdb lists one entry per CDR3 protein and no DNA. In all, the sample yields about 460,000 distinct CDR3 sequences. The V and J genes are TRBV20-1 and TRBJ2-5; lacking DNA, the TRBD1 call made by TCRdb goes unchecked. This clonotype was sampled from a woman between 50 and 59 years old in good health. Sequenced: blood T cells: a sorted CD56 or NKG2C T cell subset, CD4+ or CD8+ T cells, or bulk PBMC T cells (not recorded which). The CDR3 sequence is CSAGKGARETQYF.